Listed here is a single TCR beta chain. To make TCR beta libraries, researchers used iRepertoire HTBI primers and Arm-PCR of CDR3 regions. Per the authors' pipeline: From all samples, identification returned 11 to 15 TRBJ and around 62 TRBV segments. MiXCR, run by TCRdb on the multiplex PCR reads, gives a single entry per CDR3 protein. These V and J calls derive from TCRdb rather than the authors' analysis. Among approximately 230,000 distinct CDR3 sequences listed, around 18% were seen once. The record originates from a study of regulatory T cells in long-lasting Graves disease. Time point of the sample: newly diagnosed GD, antithyroid drugs for less than 3 months. From PBMCs, RNA was extracted and then used to make the TCR library. EDTA tubes collected 7.5 to 9.5 milliliters of peripheral blood. This clonotype was obtained from a female donor with Graves disease. This material consisted of peripheral blood mononuclear cells (PBMCs), taken at new diagnosis, from a patient treated with antithyroid drugs.

The CDR3 coding sequence is TGTGCCAGCAGCTCCAGGCTAGCGGGAGGGCCGAGAGAGACCCAGTACTTC. It is translated as CASSSRLAGGPRETQYF. The chain couples TRBV6-1 to TRBJ2-5; 12 bases line up with TRBD2. The CDR3 totals 17 residues. CDR1 and CDR2 from the germline V gene are MNHNS and SASEGT. The V and J ends lost 6 bases and 4 bases, in that order; junction bases with no gene match: 12.